The 28 T cell receptor beta chains below all came from one sample that was sequenced in a study of T-cell reconstitution after alpha-beta-depleted transplantation in children. The TCRbeta library incorporated unique molecular identifiers. One entry per CDR3 protein results from TCRdb running MiXCR on the PCR reads. Seen here are 640,000 or so distinct CDR3 sequences, about 15% observed once, and the top ten hold approximately 1%. Sample: PBMCs from the stem cell graft donor, taken from the stem cell graft. Source of these receptors: a human donor who donated a stem cell graft to a child with acute myeloid leukemia.

This clonotype was counted many times. V and J are TRBV20-1 and TRBJ2-7, with 10 bases aligning to TRBD1. The CDR3 contains 13 residues. CDR1 is DFQATT and CDR2 is SNEGSKA in the germline V gene (reference sequence). V was clipped by 4 bases and J by 1 base; unmatched bases: 1. The DNA for the CDR3 is TGCAGTGCTAAGGGACAGGGGTCCTACGAGCAGTACTTC. This encodes CSAKGQGSYEQYF.

This clonotype has ten or more counts. The gene calls are TRBV20-1 and TRBJ2-1; D is possibly TRBD2 (6 bases). The germline gives CDR1 DFQATT, CDR2 SNEGSKA (reference sequence). The CDR3 is 13 amino acids. Trimming took 5 bases from V and 7 from J, leaving 15 bases between them. The CDR3 nucleotides read TGCAGTGCTTGGAGGGGAAGTAGAAATGAGCAGTTCTTC. Translated: CSAWRGSRNEQFF.

This clonotype was recorded a few times. The genes are TRBV11-2 and TRBJ2-1; 8 bases line up with TRBD1. The CDR3 is 17 residues long. The germline CDR1 and CDR2 sequences are SGHAT and FQNNGV. Trimming took 0 bases from V and 7 from J; bases not matched to a gene: 11. This CDR3 reads CASSLELRTGIRNEQFF. The CDR3 region has the DNA TGTGCCAGCAGCTTAGAACTTCGGACAGGGATAAGAAATGAGCAGTTCTTC.

The rearrangement joins TRBV7-2 to TRBJ1-1, with a weak D call TRBD1 (6 bases). V was cut by 4 bases and J by 10 bases, with 16 bases left in between. This CDR3 comprises 13 residues. CDR1 is SGHTA, CDR2 FQGNSA, per germline. This chain's CDR3 is CASSSNTGKGAFF. As DNA, the CDR3 is TGTGCCAGCAGCTCCAATACAGGGAAAGGAGCTTTCTTT. Complete variable domain (other parts from reference TRBV7-2 and TRBJ1-1): GAGVSQSPSNKVTEKGKDVELRCDPISGHTALYWYRQSLGQGLEFLIYFQGNSAPDKSGLPSDRFSAERTGGSVSTLTIQRTQQEDSAVYLCASSSNTGKGAFFGQGTRLTVV.

This clonotype was seen many times. The CDR3 protein is CASSGEPVRKLFF. Written as DNA, the CDR3 is TGTGCCAGTTCAGGGGAGCCAGTGCGAAAACTGTTTTTT. The chain has TRBV6-1 and TRBJ1-4, with a tentative D call TRBD1 (6 bases). The CDR3 runs to 13 residues. The ends were cut back, 9 bases at V and 10 bases at J, with 18 bases in the middle. Germline V gene lookup returns CDR1 MNHNS and CDR2 SASEGT.

In this sample, this clonotype turned up many times. The chain recombines TRBV20-1 with TRBJ2-7; tentative D call: TRBD1 (6 bases). Germline V lookup: CDR1 DFQATT, CDR2 SNEGSKA (reference sequence). V was pared by 3 bases and J by 6 bases, with 12 bases between. The CDR3 sequence is 12 residues long. The CDR3 nucleotides read TGCAGTGCTAGGGAAGCAGGGGTCGAGCAGTACGTC. Protein sequence: CSAREAGVEQYV.

Concerning this clonotype itself: A read error is possible here, since a much larger clone lies one base away. This chain joins TRBV20-1 and TRBJ1-4; the D gene is possibly TRBD1 (5 bases). Germline CDR1 reads DFQATT; CDR2 reads SNEGSKA (reference sequence). The CDR3 is made up of 12 amino acids. DNA for the CDR3: TGCAGTGCTATAACAGGACGTGAAGAACTGTTTTTT. Translated, it gives CSAITGREELFF.

The genes are TRBV28 and TRBJ2-5; weak D call: TRBD2 (6 bases). Germline V gene lookup returns CDR1 MDHEN and CDR2 SYDVKM. The ends were cut back, 6 bases at V and 4 bases at J, with 21 bases in the middle. The CDR3 has 16 amino acids. CDR3 region: CASRPQTSPSVETQYF. The CDR3 DNA reads as TGTGCCAGCAGGCCGCAGACTAGTCCTTCCGTAGAGACCCAGTACTTC.

Concerning this clonotype itself: The germline gene is not matched at one end of the junction; a read error may be the cause. The J gene is TRBJ2-2, the V gene TRBV5-5; perhaps TRBD1 as D (5 bases). Per the germline V gene, CDR1 is SGHKS and CDR2 is YYEKEE (reference sequence). This CDR3 spans 15 amino acids. CDR3 region: CAGSLGQTNTGELFF. CDR3 DNA sequence: TGTGCCGGCAGCTTGGGGCAGACTAACACCGGGGAGCTGTTTTTT.

The chain has TRBV12-3 or TRBV12-4 and TRBJ2-5, with a weak D call TRBD2 (7 bases). Trimming stripped 4 bases from V and 1 base from J, with 16 bases between. The CDR3 runs to 16 residues. DNA for the CDR3: TGTGCCAGCAGTTCCCGAGGGGGGGGGCTCCAAGAGACCCAGTACTTC. Amino acid sequence: CASSSRGGGLQETQYF.

This clonotype was recorded at least ten times. At one end, the junction sequence differs from germline, possibly due to a read error. The DNA for the CDR3 is TGTGCCAGCAGTTTAGGAGCGGTGGAGACCCGGTACTTC. Residues: CASSLGAVETRYF. The chain has TRBV12-3 or TRBV12-4 and TRBJ2-5; D is perhaps TRBD2 (5 bases). The CDR3 covers 13 residues.

The table lists this clonotype with many counts. This sequence joins TRBV20-1 and TRBJ2-5; 10 bases map to TRBD1. The CDR3 length is 14 residues. Looked up from germline, CDR1 is DFQATT and CDR2 is SNEGSKA (reference sequence). With V trimmed by 1 base and J by 7 bases, 6 bases remained unmatched. The CDR3 sequence: CSARGDRGWVTQYF. The DNA of the CDR3 is TGCAGTGCTAGAGGGGACAGGGGTTGGGTGACCCAGTACTTC.

CDR3 amino acids: CASSHFDRDGNSPLHF. CDR3 in DNA: TGTGCCAGCAGCCACTTTGACCGGGACGGGAATTCACCCCTCCACTTT. The chain links TRBV4-2 to TRBJ1-6; D possibly corresponds to TRBD1 (5 bases). This CDR3 region has 16 residues. The V and J ends lost 3 bases and 7 bases respectively, with 16 bases between them. Germline assignment: CDR1 LGHNA and CDR2 YNFKEQ.

This clonotype was picked up a small number of times. V and J are TRBV5-5 and TRBJ2-3; 11 bases agree with TRBD2. This CDR3 has 17 residues. The germline V gene has CDR1 SGHKS and CDR2 YYEKEE (reference sequence). Trimming took 1 base from V and 1 from J; bases not matched to a gene: 5. CDR3 in DNA: TGTGCCAGCAGCTTGACGGGACTAGCGGCTCGCACAGATACGCAGTATTTT. This translates into CASSLTGLAARTDTQYF.

In its sample, this clonotype was seen a few times. The rearrangement uses TRBV4-3 and TRBJ2-3; D is perhaps TRBD2 (5 bases). Germline V lookup: CDR1 LGHNA, CDR2 YSLEER. CDR3 length: 16 amino acids. Trimming cost V 0 bases and J 3 bases, with 13 bases left between them. The CDR3 loop is CASSQDYDRGTDTQYF. The DNA of the CDR3 is TGCGCCAGCAGCCAAGATTACGACCGAGGGACAGATACGCAGTATTTT.

The J gene is TRBJ2-7, the V gene TRBV15, with 9 nucleotides matching TRBD2. With V trimmed by 0 bases and J by 1 base, 13 bases remained unmatched. CDR1 LNHNV and CDR2 YYDKDF come from the germline V gene (reference sequence). The CDR3 has 19 amino acids. The CDR3, as DNA: TGTGCCACCAGCAGAGATCGTAACTTAGCGGGGGATTTTTCCTACGAGCAGTACGTC. As protein: CATSRDRNLAGDFSYEQYV.

A few counts support this clonotype. The chain combines TRBV10-3 with TRBJ2-2; 8 bases line up with TRBD2. With 10 bases clipped from V and 0 bases from J, the junction kept 4 bases outside the gene matches. The germline CDR1 and CDR2 sequences are ENHRY and SYGVKD. The CDR3 has 14 amino acids. The CDR3, as DNA: TGTGCCACCGCGGGGGGCTCGAACACCGGGGAGCTGTTTTTT. Its protein is CATAGGSNTGELFF.

This clonotype was counted many times. This sequence joins TRBV20-1 and TRBJ2-1, with 8 bases fitting TRBD1. V lost 4 bases to trimming and J lost 7 bases; unmatched junction nucleotides: 9. Germline V CDR1 and CDR2: DFQATT, SNEGSKA (reference sequence). This CDR3 contains 14 residues. This chain's CDR3 is CSATRQGRMNEQFF. CDR3 nucleotide sequence: TGCAGTGCTACACGACAGGGGAGGATGAATGAGCAGTTCTTC.

This clonotype was observed a few times. This CDR3 reads CASSSNKSSYEQYV. Written as DNA, the CDR3 is TGCGCCAGCAGCTCCAACAAGAGCTCCTACGAGCAGTACGTC. This sequence joins TRBV5-1 and TRBJ2-7; no firm D call. The V end lost 3 bases, the J end lost 0 bases, and 10 bases lay between the germline ends. There are 14 residues in the CDR3. Germline-derived CDR1 and CDR2 are SGHRS and YFSETQ.

This clonotype was seen more than once but under ten times. The chain is built from TRBV7-9 and TRBJ2-2; no reliable D call. This CDR3 comprises 10 residues. Looked up from germline, CDR1 is SEHNR and CDR2 is FQNEAQ (reference sequence). V lost 7 bases to trimming and J lost 9 bases, with 6 bases between them. The CDR3 loop is CASTLRELFF. CDR3 nucleotides: TGTGCCAGCACTTTGAGGGAGCTGTTTTTT.

This clonotype was found many times. J is TRBJ2-3 and V is TRBV5-6; D gene ambiguous. This CDR3 comprises 14 residues. Germline CDR1 is SGHDT and CDR2 is YYEEEE. V was trimmed by 6 bases and J by 6 bases, leaving 17 bases between them. The CDR3 is CASTPLDSWDTQYF. The CDR3 DNA is TGTGCCAGCACACCCCTTGACTCCTGGGATACGCAGTATTTT. The full variable domain, with the rest looked up from reference TRBV5-6 and TRBJ2-3, is DAGVTQSPTHLIKTRGQQVTLRCSPKSGHDTVSWYQQALGQGPQFIFQYYEEEERQRGNFPDRFSGHQFPNYSSELNVNALLLGDSALYLCASTPLDSWDTQYFGPGTRLTVL.

This clonotype was counted at least ten times. The chain couples TRBV20-1 to TRBJ2-3, with D hard to call. This CDR3 is built from 13 residues. Germline-derived CDR1 and CDR2 are DFQATT and SNEGSKA (reference sequence). The V gene lost 2 bases and the J gene lost 3 bases, with 9 bases spanning the gap. This chain's CDR3 is CSARIPGTDTQYF. CDR3 DNA sequence: TGCAGTGCTAGAATCCCTGGGACAGATACGCAGTATTTT.

This clonotype was seen a few times. The CDR3 nucleotides are TGTGCCAGCAGCCTAGAGACAGGGGGTAACAATGAGCAGTTCTTC. Protein sequence: CASSLETGGNNEQFF. This chain joins TRBV7-3 and TRBJ2-1; 9 nucleotides line up with TRBD1. This CDR3 spans 15 amino acids. CDR1 is SGHTA, CDR2 FQGTGA, per germline. V lost 5 bases and J lost 5; bases outside the gene matches: 7.

This clonotype was detected ten times or more. The chain links TRBV7-2 to TRBJ2-1; 16 bases are a match to TRBD2. There are 16 residues in the CDR3. Germline V lookup: CDR1 SGHTA, CDR2 FQGNSA. Trimming removed 5 bases from V and 8 bases from J; junction bases left unmatched: 6. CDR3 amino acids: CASSRAGLAGGDEQFF. The CDR3 DNA is TGTGCCAGCAGCAGAGCGGGACTAGCGGGGGGGGATGAGCAGTTCTTC.

This clonotype was counted only a few times. The V gene is TRBV20-1, the J gene TRBJ1-2; D is undetermined. The CDR3 totals 14 residues. From germline, CDR1 is DFQATT and CDR2 SNEGSKA (reference sequence). The V end was cut by 2 bases, the J end by 0 bases, with 10 bases between. This CDR3 is CSARKGSTNYGYTF. CDR3 DNA sequence: TGCAGTGCTAGAAAAGGGTCGACTAACTATGGCTACACCTTC.

The table lists this clonotype with a count of one. A much larger clonotype is one base distant, so this may be a read error. CDR3 sequence reads: CSAGVWDRDYEQYV. CDR3 sequence (DNA): TGCAGTGCTGGAGTTTGGGACAGGGACTACGAGCAGTACGTC. The chain recombines TRBV20-1 with TRBJ2-7; 9 positions match TRBD1. The CDR3 length is 14 residues. The germline CDR1 and CDR2 sequences are DFQATT and SNEGSKA (reference sequence). The V segment lost 5 bases and the J segment 3 bases; nucleotides outside the gene matches: 8.

This clonotype was detected only a few times. The chain couples TRBV20-1 to TRBJ1-5; 9 nucleotides agree with TRBD1. Germline V CDR1 and CDR2: DFQATT, SNEGSKA (reference sequence). V lost 6 bases, J lost 5 bases, and 11 bases stayed unmatched. The CDR3 is 15 amino acids. The DNA for the CDR3 is TGCAGTGCAAACGACGCGGGACAGGGAGATCAGCCCCAGCATTTT. This encodes CSANDAGQGDQPQHF.

This clonotype turned up a few times. The rearrangement uses TRBV12-3 or TRBV12-4 and TRBJ1-2; possible D gene TRBD1, 6 bases. The V end was cut by 5 bases, the J end by 9 bases, with 16 bases between. This CDR3 contains 13 residues. The CDR3 region is CASSPTGTVSYTF. DNA for the CDR3: TGTGCCAGCAGTCCCACAGGGACCGTGAGCTACACCTTC.